The text below deals with one TCR beta chain. Its antigen is currently unknown. The tumor samples were collected prior to definitive surgery or chemotherapy. This entry is derived from a study of high-grade serous ovarian cancer treatment subgroups. Study context: Each sample yielded on average 7,494 unique TCR beta rearrangements from some 15,000 reads.

Study-level points and caveats: Same-patient tumor repertoires overlapped at roughly 0.095 to 0.8; different patients barely overlapped.

Profiled with immunoSEQ multiplex PCR; TCRdb holds only in-frame clones, not every one. The sample comprises 30,000 or so clones, around 80% of which are singletons, and 2.1% rests with the top ten. The V gene end was trimmed by 7 bases and the J gene end by 2 bases; junction bases not matched to a gene: 2. The CDR3 has 12 amino acids. CDR1 is SGHNT, CDR2 YYREEE, per germline (reference sequence). This sequence was found in a human donor with high-grade serous ovarian cancer. This rearrangement joins TRBV5-4 to TRBJ2-5; 7 bases line up with TRBD2. Sequencing was done on a sample of tumor tissue. The CDR3 bases are TGTGCCAGCGGGACTAAGCAAGAGACCCAGTACTTC. Translating it yields CASGTKQETQYF. The full variable domain, in which reference TRBV5-4 and TRBJ2-5 provide the parts outside the CDR3, is ETGVTQSPTHLIKTRGQQVTLRCSSQSGHNTVSWYQQALGQGPQFIFQYYREEENGRGNFPPRFSGLQFPNYSSELNVNALELDDSALYLCASGTKQETQYFGPGTRLLVL.